The T cell receptor (beta chain) under discussion was sequenced for a study of T cell changes during pregnancy in multiple sclerosis. The germline V gene encodes CDR1 GTSNPN and CDR2 SVGIG (reference sequence). The CDR3 consists of 13 residues. The V end lost 2 bases, the J end lost 7 bases, and 12 bases lay between the germline ends. Assay used: immunoSEQ multiplex PCR; TCRdb lists only in-frame clones, some missing. This sample has around 92,000 clones, with approximately 94% found just once. The chain uses TRBV30 and TRBJ1-5; D is unclear. The TCR comes from a female donor with multiple sclerosis, enrolled in a pregnancy study. The sample in question was peripheral blood, obtained after pregnancy. CDR3 in DNA: TGTGCCTGGAGTCTATCGGGTAACCAGCCCCAGCATTTT. This gives the protein CAWSLSGNQPQHF.